This T cell receptor (beta chain) emerged from a study of identical twins. Study-wide points: Reduced insertions were recorded for abundant cord blood beta clonotypes, with no such pattern in memory repertoires.

Germline-derived CDR1 and CDR2 are LNHNV and YYDKDF (reference sequence). V was cut by 7 bases and J by 6 bases, with 18 bases left in between. The CDR3 length is 14 residues. All donors were healthy Caucasians. TCRdb re-called the 5' RACE reads through MiXCR, storing one row per CDR3 protein. The table shows more than 400,000 distinct CDR3 sequences, with approximately 16% occurring only once. The sample holds many counts of this clonotype. The antigen is undetermined. This sample also belongs to another study, concerning yellow fever vaccine responses in identical twins.

Sequenced sample: CD4+ T cells sorted from blood. This clonotype was obtained from a woman under 30 in good health. The chain joins TRBV15 to TRBJ1-1, with TRBD1 as a possible D gene (5 bases). Here the CDR3 DNA reads TGTGCCACCACCCCAGTCTATGGGGACGCTGAAGCTTTCTTT. As protein: CATTPVYGDAEAFF.